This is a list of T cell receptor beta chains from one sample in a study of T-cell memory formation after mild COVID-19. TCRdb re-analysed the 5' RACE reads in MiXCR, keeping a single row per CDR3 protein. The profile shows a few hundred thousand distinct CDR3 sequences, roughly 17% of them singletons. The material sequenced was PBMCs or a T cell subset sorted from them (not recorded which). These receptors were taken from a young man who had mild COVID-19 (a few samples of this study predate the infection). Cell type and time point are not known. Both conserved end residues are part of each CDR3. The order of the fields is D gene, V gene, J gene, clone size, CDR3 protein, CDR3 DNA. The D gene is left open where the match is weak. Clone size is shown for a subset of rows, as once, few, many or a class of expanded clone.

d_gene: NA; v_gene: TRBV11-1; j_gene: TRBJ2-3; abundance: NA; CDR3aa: CASSGRLVLADTQYF; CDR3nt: TGTGCCAGCAGCGGCAGACTAGTTCTCGCAGATACGCAGTATTTT
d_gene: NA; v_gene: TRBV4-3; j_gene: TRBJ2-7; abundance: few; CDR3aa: CASSQDGSPAYEQYF; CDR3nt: TGCGCCAGCAGCCAAGATGGTTCGCCAGCCTACGAGCAGTACTTC
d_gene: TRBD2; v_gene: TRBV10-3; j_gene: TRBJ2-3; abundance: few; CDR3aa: CAISEREGSTDTQYF; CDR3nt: TGTGCCATCAGTGAAAGGGAGGGGAGCACAGATACGCAGTATTTT
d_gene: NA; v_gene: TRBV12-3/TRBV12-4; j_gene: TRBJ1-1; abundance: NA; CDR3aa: CASFSASKLSEAFF; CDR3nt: TGTGCCAGTTTCTCGGCCAGTAAACTGTCTGAAGCTTTCTTT
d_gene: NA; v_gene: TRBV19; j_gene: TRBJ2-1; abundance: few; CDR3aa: CASSIFLYNEQFF; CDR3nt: TGTGCCAGTAGTATCTTCCTGTACAATGAGCAGTTCTTC
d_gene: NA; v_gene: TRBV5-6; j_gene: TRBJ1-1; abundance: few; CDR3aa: CASSLVQGPTEAFF; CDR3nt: TGTGCCAGCAGCTTGGTCCAGGGGCCCACTGAAGCTTTCTTT
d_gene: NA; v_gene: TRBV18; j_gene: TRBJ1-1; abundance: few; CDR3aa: CASQTDATEAFF; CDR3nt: TGTGCCAGTCAGACGGACGCCACTGAAGCTTTCTTT
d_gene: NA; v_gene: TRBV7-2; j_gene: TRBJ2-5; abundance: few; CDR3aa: CASSFILQETQYF; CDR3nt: TGTGCCAGCAGCTTCATCCTCCAAGAGACCCAGTACTTC
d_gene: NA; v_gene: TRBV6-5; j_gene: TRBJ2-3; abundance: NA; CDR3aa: CASWEGGADTQYF; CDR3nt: TGTGCCAGTTGGGAGGGGGGGGCAGATACGCAGTATTTT
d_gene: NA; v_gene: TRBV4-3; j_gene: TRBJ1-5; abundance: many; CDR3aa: CASSQDWGDNQPQHF; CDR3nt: TGCGCCAGCAGCCAAGACTGGGGGGACAATCAGCCCCAGCATTTT
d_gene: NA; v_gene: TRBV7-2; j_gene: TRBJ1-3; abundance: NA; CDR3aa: CASSLGAFNGNTIYF; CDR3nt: TGTGCCAGCAGCTTAGGGGCCTTCAACGGAAACACCATATATTTT
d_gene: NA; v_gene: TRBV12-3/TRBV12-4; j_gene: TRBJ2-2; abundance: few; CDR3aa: CASASPGGELFF; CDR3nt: TGTGCCAGCGCCAGTCCGGGCGGGGAGCTGTTTTTT
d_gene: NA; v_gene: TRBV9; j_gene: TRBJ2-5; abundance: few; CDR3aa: CASSVIDSTAQETQYF; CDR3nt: TGTGCCAGCAGCGTCATTGACAGCACCGCACAAGAGACCCAGTACTTC
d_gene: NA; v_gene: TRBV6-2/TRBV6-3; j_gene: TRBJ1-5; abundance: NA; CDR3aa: CASSPRDSYSNQPQHF; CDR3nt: TGTGCCAGCAGCCCCCGAGACAGCTATAGCAATCAGCCCCAGCATTTT
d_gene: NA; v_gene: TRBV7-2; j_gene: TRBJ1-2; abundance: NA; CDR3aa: CASSLAQGMNTF; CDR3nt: TGTGCCAGCAGCTTAGCGCAGGGTATGAACACCTTC
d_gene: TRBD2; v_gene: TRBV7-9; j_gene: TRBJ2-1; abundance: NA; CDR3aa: CASSLPLTGTSGNEQFF; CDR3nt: TGTGCCAGCAGCTTACCCCTAACCGGGACTAGCGGAAATGAGCAGTTCTTC
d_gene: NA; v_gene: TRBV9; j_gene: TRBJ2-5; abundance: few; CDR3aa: CASSSSGPSPPETQYF; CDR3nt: TGTGCCAGCAGCTCAAGCGGTCCGTCTCCTCCGGAGACCCAGTACTTC
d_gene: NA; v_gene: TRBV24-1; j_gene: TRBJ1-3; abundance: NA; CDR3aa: CATQKAPGNTIYF; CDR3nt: TGTGCCACCCAGAAGGCCCCTGGAAACACCATATATTTT
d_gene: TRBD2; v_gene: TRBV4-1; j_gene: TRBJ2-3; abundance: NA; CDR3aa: CASSQELTAGGTDTQYF; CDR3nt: TGCGCCAGCAGCCAAGAACTAACAGCGGGGGGTACAGATACGCAGTATTTT
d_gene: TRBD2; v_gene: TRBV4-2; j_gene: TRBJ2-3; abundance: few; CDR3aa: CASSLWGGGNTQYF; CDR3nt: TGTGCCAGCAGTCTCTGGGGGGGTGGGAATACGCAGTATTTT
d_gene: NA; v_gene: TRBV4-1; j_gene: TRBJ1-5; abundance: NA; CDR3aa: CASSPRDWDQPQHF; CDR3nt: TGCGCCAGCAGCCCCAGGGATTGGGATCAGCCCCAGCATTTT
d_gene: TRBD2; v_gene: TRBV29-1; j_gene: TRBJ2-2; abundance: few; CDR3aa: CSVEDLAGENTGELFF; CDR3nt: TGCAGCGTTGAAGATTTGGCGGGGGAAAACACCGGGGAGCTGTTTTTT
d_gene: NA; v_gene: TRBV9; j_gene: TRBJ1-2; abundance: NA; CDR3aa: CASSSTDSFYGYTF; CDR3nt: TGTGCCAGCAGCTCCACCGACAGCTTCTATGGCTACACCTTC
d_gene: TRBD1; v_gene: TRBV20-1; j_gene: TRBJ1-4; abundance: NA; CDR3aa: CSARDPTGAAEKLFF; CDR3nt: TGCAGTGCTAGAGATCCGACAGGGGCGGCTGAAAAACTGTTTTTT
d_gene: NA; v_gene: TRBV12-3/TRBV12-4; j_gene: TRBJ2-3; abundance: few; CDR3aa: CASSWGGASTDTQYF; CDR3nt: TGTGCCAGCAGTTGGGGGGGGGCCAGCACAGATACGCAGTATTTT
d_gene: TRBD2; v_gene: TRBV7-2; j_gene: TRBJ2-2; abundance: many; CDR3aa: CASSLRAGERGELFF; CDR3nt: TGTGCCAGCAGCTTGAGGGCGGGGGAGCGCGGGGAGCTGTTTTTT
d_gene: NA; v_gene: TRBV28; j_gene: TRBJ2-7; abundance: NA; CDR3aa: CASSLAGTNYEQYF; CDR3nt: TGTGCCAGCAGTTTAGCAGGGACGAACTACGAGCAGTACTTC
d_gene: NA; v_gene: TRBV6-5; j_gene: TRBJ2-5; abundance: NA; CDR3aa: CASSFRGSTQYF; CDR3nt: TGTGCAAGCAGTTTTCGGGGCTCGACCCAGTACTTC
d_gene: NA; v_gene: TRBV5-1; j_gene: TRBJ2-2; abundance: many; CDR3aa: CASSYQQGSGELFF; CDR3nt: TGCGCCAGCAGCTACCAACAGGGCTCCGGGGAGCTGTTTTTT
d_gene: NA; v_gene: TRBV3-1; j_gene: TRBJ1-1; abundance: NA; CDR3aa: CASSHHRRGTGAFF; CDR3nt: TGTGCCAGCAGCCATCACAGAAGGGGCACCGGAGCTTTCTTT
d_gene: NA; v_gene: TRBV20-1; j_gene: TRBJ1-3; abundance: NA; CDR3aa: CSARDRTGGNTIYF; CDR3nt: TGCAGTGCTAGAGATAGAACAGGGGGAAACACCATATATTTT
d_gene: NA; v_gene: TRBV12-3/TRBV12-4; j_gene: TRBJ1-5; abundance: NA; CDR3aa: CASTIVESNQPQHF; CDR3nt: TGTGCCAGCACCATCGTCGAGAGCAATCAGCCCCAGCATTTT
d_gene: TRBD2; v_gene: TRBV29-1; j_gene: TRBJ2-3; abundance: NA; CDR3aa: CSPAGGTARTDTQYF; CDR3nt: TGCAGCCCGGCCGGGGGGACTGCCAGAACAGATACGCAGTATTTT
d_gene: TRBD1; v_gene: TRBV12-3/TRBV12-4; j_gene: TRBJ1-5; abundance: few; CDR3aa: CASSWDLGGRQPQHF; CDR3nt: TGTGCCAGCAGTTGGGACCTAGGGGGCCGTCAGCCCCAGCATTTT